This section outlines one TCR delta chain sequence together with its context. This may arise from a read error, as a much more abundant clone is one base away. The same CDR3 can be traced to other DNA sequences in this sample. The sample comes from a study of gamma-delta chains in newborns, infants, children. Overall study context: Microbial exposure reportedly drives polyclonal innate γδ T cell expansion after birth.

Per the germline V gene, CDR1 is GEAIGNYY and CDR2 is EKD. The CDR3 spans 14 residues. TCRdb applied CATT to the reads for clone calling. Of about 8,500 delta-chain clones in the sample, roughly 3.5% are singletons; the top ten hold about a sixth. The sequenced sample consisted of blood. This receptor was obtained from a child who was a newborn, infant or young child, either healthy, febrile or measles-vaccinated (not recorded which). The chain is built from TRDV2 and TRDJ1; 7 bases line up with TRDD3. CDR3 nucleotides: TGTGCCTGTGTCTTACTGGGGATTGGGGATAAGCTCATCTTT. Its protein product is CACVLLGIGDKLIF.